The 27 T cell receptor beta chains below were found in one sample sequenced in a study of blood T cell repertoires in COVID-19. Assay: immunoSEQ multiplex PCR; the TCRdb copy retains only in-frame clones and omits some. This sample carries 90,000 to 130,000 clones, over 80% of them seen once, and the ten largest clones take nearly 0.85%. The sequenced material came from peripheral blood. All receptors derive from a woman in her seventies with acute or convalescent COVID-19.

This rearrangement joins TRBV7-9 to TRBJ1-1; no clear D gene. The CDR3 extends over 13 amino acids. Germline CDR1 reads SEHNR; CDR2 reads FQNEAQ (reference sequence). The V gene lost 2 bases and the J gene lost 0 bases, with 4 bases spanning the gap. CDR3: CASSLSVNTEAFF. The CDR3 nucleotides are TGTGCCAGCAGCTTATCCGTGAACACTGAAGCTTTCTTT.

V usage is TRBV25-1 and J usage is TRBJ1-5, with 9 bases matching TRBD1. The germline V gene encodes CDR1 MGHDK and CDR2 SYGVNS. This CDR3 comprises 16 residues. V lost 3 bases and J lost 6; bases outside the gene matches: 9. CDR3 protein: CASSDSGQGGTQPQHF. CDR3 nucleotides: TGTGCCAGCAGTGATTCGGGACAGGGTGGGACTCAGCCCCAGCATTTT.

The rearrangement uses TRBV28 and TRBJ1-4; a weak D match, TRBD1 (6 bases). Germline CDR1 MDHEN, CDR2 SYDVKM. Trimming cost V 3 bases and J 6 bases, with 8 bases left between them. This CDR3 region has 13 residues. The CDR3 DNA is TGTGCCAGCAGTTTCAACAGGGATGAAAAACTGTTTTTT. It codes for CASSFNRDEKLFF.

The DNA for the CDR3 is TGTGCCAGCAGCTTAGGGGCTCTCTCTGGAAACACCATATATTTT. Translation gives CASSLGALSGNTIYF. The J gene is TRBJ1-3, the V gene TRBV11-3, with D hard to call. This CDR3 is built from 15 residues. V was pared by 1 base and J by 0 bases, with 7 bases between. Germline CDR1 SGHNT, CDR2 YENEEA. Full variable domain (missing parts from reference TRBV11-3 and TRBJ1-3): EAGVVQSPRYKIIEKKQPVAFWCNPISGHNTLYWYLQNLGQGPELLIRYENEEAVDDSQLPKDRFSAERLKGVDSTLKIQPAELGDSAVYLCASSLGALSGNTIYFGEGSWLTVV.

The gene calls are TRBV11-3 and TRBJ2-3, with TRBD2 matching 10 bases. The length of the CDR3 is 17 residues. Germline CDR1 SGHNT, CDR2 YENEEA. V lost 6 bases and J lost 7; bases outside the gene matches: 16. The CDR3 region is CASSPSGGASGSHTQYF. CDR3 nucleotide sequence: TGTGCCAGCAGTCCCTCCGGGGGGGCTAGCGGGAGCCATACGCAGTATTTT.

V usage is TRBV11-2 and J usage is TRBJ2-5, with 8 bases fitting TRBD1. V trimming: 4 bases; J trimming: 1 base; junction bases outside the gene matches: 2. In germline, CDR1 is SGHAT, CDR2 FQNNGV. CDR3 length: 14 amino acids. The CDR3 is CASSSTGAQETQYF. CDR3 nucleotide sequence: TGTGCCAGCAGCTCGACAGGGGCCCAAGAGACCCAGTACTTC.

The chain has TRBV2 and TRBJ1-5; D is undetermined. The CDR3 runs to 14 residues. V dropped 4 bases and J dropped 2 bases, with 9 bases sitting between them. Germline lookup yields CDR1 SNHLY and CDR2 FYNNEI. The CDR3 here is CASSGAGGNQPQHF. CDR3 DNA sequence: TGTGCCAGCAGTGGGGCCGGGGGCAATCAGCCCCAGCATTTT.

The rearrangement uses TRBV10-3 and TRBJ2-5; 7 bases map to TRBD1. The CDR3 has 14 amino acids. The germline gives CDR1 ENHRY, CDR2 SYGVKD. V was pared by 4 bases and J by 4 bases, with 6 bases of the junction left unmatched. CDR3 nucleotide sequence: TGTGCCATCAGTGCGGGCAGGGGGTCAGAGACCCAGTACTTC. It specifies CAISAGRGSETQYF.

The chain recombines TRBV5-1 with TRBJ2-1; possibly TRBD2 for D (6 bases). This CDR3 spans 16 amino acids. V lost 0 bases, J lost 2 bases, and 12 bases lay in between. The germline V gene encodes CDR1 SGHRS and CDR2 YFSETQ. The CDR3 loop reads CASSLGASVPYNEQFF. The CDR3 DNA reads as TGCGCCAGCAGCTTGGGGGCTAGCGTCCCCTACAATGAGCAGTTCTTC.

The chain recombines TRBV2 with TRBJ1-1; D possibly corresponds to TRBD1 (6 bases). This CDR3 is built from 13 residues. V was trimmed by 11 bases and J by 4 bases, leaving 17 bases between them. Germline lookup yields CDR1 SNHLY and CDR2 FYNNEI. The CDR3 sequence: CASLGGQSTEAFF. The CDR3 region has the DNA TGTGCCTCCTTGGGGGGGCAAAGCACTGAAGCTTTCTTT. The full variable domain, with the rest looked up from reference TRBV2 and TRBJ1-1, is EPEVTQTPSHQVTQMGQEVILRCVPISNHLYFYWYRQILGQKVEFLVSFYNNEISEKSEIFDDQFSVERPDGSNFTLKIRSTKLEDSAMYFCASLGGQSTEAFFGQGTRLTVV.

The V and J genes are TRBV7-8 and TRBJ1-4; D uncertain. Germline values: CDR1 SGHVS, CDR2 FQNEAQ. The CDR3 has 14 amino acids. The V end lost 6 bases, the J end lost 8 bases, and 16 bases lay between the germline ends. The CDR3, as DNA: TGTGCCAGCAGACCTCCCCGGACTTCCGAAAAACTGTTTTTT. Its translation: CASRPPRTSEKLFF.

J is TRBJ1-1 and V is TRBV14, with 7 bases aligning to TRBD1. V lost 0 bases and J lost 6; bases outside the gene matches: 7. Germline CDR1 is SGHDN and CDR2 is FVKESK. The CDR3 extends over 15 amino acids. Here the CDR3 DNA reads TGTGCCAGCAGCCAAGAGGGGGACAGCAAGCCTGAAGCTTTCTTT. This encodes CASSQEGDSKPEAFF.

The chain links TRBV4-2 to TRBJ2-1; 7 bases agree with TRBD2. The CDR3 sequence is 16 residues long. The V and J ends lost 4 bases and 2 bases, in that order; junction bases with no gene match: 8. Germline CDR1 LGHNA, CDR2 YNFKEQ. The CDR3 DNA sequence: TGTGCCAGCAGCCCCACTAGCGTTAACCCCTACAATGAGCAGTTCTTC. Translated, it gives CASSPTSVNPYNEQFF.

CDR3 nucleotides: TGTGCCAGCATTAGAGGGCAGCAACAGCCCCAGCATTTT. Its translation is CASIRGQQQPQHF. V is TRBV28 and J is TRBJ1-5; D gene ambiguous. There are 13 residues in the CDR3. Germline V CDR1 and CDR2: MDHEN, SYDVKM. Trimming stripped 7 bases from V and 7 bases from J, with 14 bases between.

CDR3 in amino acids: CASSLLGANTEAFF. In DNA, the CDR3 is TGTGCCAGCAGCTTATTGGGGGCGAACACTGAAGCTTTCTTT. This chain uses TRBV7-3 with TRBJ1-1; tentative D call: TRBD1 (6 bases). The V end lost 2 bases, the J end lost 1 base, and 8 bases lay between the germline ends. Germline V gene lookup returns CDR1 SGHTA and CDR2 FQGTGA. The CDR3 runs to 14 residues.

The chain recombines TRBV18 with TRBJ2-2; TRBD2 matches at 9 bases. This CDR3 has 16 amino acids. V trimming: 6 bases; J trimming: 1 base; junction bases outside the gene matches: 6. Per the germline V gene, CDR1 is KGHSH and CDR2 is LQKENI. The CDR3 region has the DNA TGTGCCAGCTCGCCCTTAGCGGGGGTGAACACCGGGGAGCTGTTTTTT. Amino acid sequence: CASSPLAGVNTGELFF.

To note about this clone: The junction shows a germline mismatch at one end, possibly a read error. V is TRBV5-4 and J is TRBJ2-1; D uncertain. The CDR3 loop spans 17 amino acids. In germline, CDR1 is SGHNT, CDR2 YYREEE (reference sequence). The CDR3 spells CASGLTPETATYNEQFF. In DNA form, the CDR3 reads TGTGCCAGCGGCTTAACCCCCGAGACTGCCACCTACAATGAGCAGTTCTTC. Complete variable domain (other parts from reference TRBV5-4 and TRBJ2-1): ETGVTQSPTHLIKTRGQQVTLRCSSQSGHNTVSWYQQALGQGPQFIFQYYREEENGRGNFPPRFSGLQFPNYSSELNVNALELDDSALYLCASGLTPETATYNEQFFGPGTRLTVL.

The chain uses TRBV28 and TRBJ2-7, with 11 bases matching TRBD2. The germline V gene has CDR1 MDHEN and CDR2 SYDVKM. CDR3 length: 15 residues. V shed 6 bases and J 2 bases; nucleotides not matched to a gene: 6. CDR3: CASSYPGLAAYEQYF. Written as DNA, the CDR3 is TGTGCCAGCAGCTATCCGGGACTAGCGGCCTACGAGCAGTACTTC.

This chain connects TRBV11-2 to TRBJ1-5; tentatively, D is TRBD1 (5 bases). Trimming removed 3 bases from V and 9 bases from J, with 12 bases in between. The CDR3 has 13 residues. Germline CDR1 reads SGHAT; CDR2 reads FQNNGV. The CDR3 loop reads CASSLGGGSPQHF. The CDR3 DNA is TGTGCCAGCAGCTTGGGGGGGGGTTCGCCCCAGCATTTT. Variable domain in full (rest from reference TRBV11-2 and TRBJ1-5): EAGVAQSPRYKIIEKRQSVAFWCNPISGHATLYWYQQILGQGPKLLIQFQNNGVVDDSQLPKDRFSAERLKGVDSTLKIQPAKLEDSAVYLCASSLGGGSPQHFGDGTRLSIL.

The chain recombines TRBV19 with TRBJ2-1; TRBD2 matches 12 bases. Germline CDR1 is LNHDA and CDR2 is SQIVND (reference sequence). CDR3 length equals 14 residues. Losses at the gene ends were 5 bases for V and 10 bases for J; bases not matched to a gene: 6. The CDR3 DNA follows: TGTGCCAGTAGTGTCGATGGACTAGCGGGGGAGCAGTTCTTC. Translation gives CASSVDGLAGEQFF.

The gene calls are TRBV30 and TRBJ1-2, with 9 positions matching TRBD1. Germline assignment: CDR1 GTSNPN and CDR2 SVGIG (reference sequence). The CDR3 loop spans 14 amino acids. Germline trimming cut 4 bases from V and 8 bases from J; bases unmatched to any gene: 11. The chain's CDR3 is CAWTQGQGELGYTF. DNA for the CDR3: TGTGCCTGGACCCAGGGACAGGGAGAGTTGGGCTACACCTTC.

The CDR3: CASVQGAGNTIYF. The CDR3 nucleotides read TGTGCTAGTGTCCAGGGGGCTGGAAACACCATATATTTT. This sequence joins TRBV12-5 and TRBJ1-3; 7 bases map to TRBD1. V dropped 7 bases and J dropped 2; count of bases not matched to a gene: 2. The CDR3 totals 13 residues. Germline CDR1 reads LGHNT; CDR2 reads FRNRAP.

The chain combines TRBV15 with TRBJ1-3; possibly TRBD1 for D (5 bases). The V and J ends lost 4 bases and 4 bases respectively, with 14 bases between them. From germline, CDR1 is LNHNV and CDR2 YYDKDF (reference sequence). There are 15 residues in the CDR3. The CDR3 protein is CATSIGLGLGNTIYF. CDR3 nucleotides: TGTGCCACCAGCATAGGCTTGGGGCTCGGAAACACCATATATTTT.

This clone was observed a handful of times. This chain uses TRBV7-8 with TRBJ2-7, with TRBD1 identical over 11 bases. With V trimmed by 4 bases and J by 3 bases, 5 bases remained unmatched. The V gene's germline CDR1 is SGHVS and CDR2 FQNEAQ. The CDR3 spans 15 residues. CDR3 bases: TGTGCCAGCAGCTCGTCCGGGACAGGGGGCTACGAGCAGTACTTC. Translation: CASSSSGTGGYEQYF.

The genes are TRBV6-7 and TRBJ2-6, with D unresolved. TRBV6-7 qualifies as an ORF whose function is uncertain. The CDR3 runs 17 residues. V was clipped by 2 bases and J by 4 bases, with 15 bases between them. The CDR3 reads CASSYVWSEAGANVLTF. CDR3 in DNA: TGTGCCAGCAGTTACGTCTGGTCCGAGGCCGGGGCCAACGTCCTGACTTTC.

The rearrangement joins TRBV19 to TRBJ2-2, with TRBD1 identical over 11 bases. This CDR3 is built from 16 residues. Germline-derived CDR1 and CDR2 are LNHDA and SQIVND (reference sequence). V was clipped by 8 bases and J by 6 bases; unmatched bases: 11. CDR3: CASRGGGQGVSGELFF. In DNA, the CDR3 is TGTGCCAGTCGAGGCGGGGGACAGGGGGTATCCGGGGAGCTGTTTTTT. Looking up the rest from reference TRBV19 and TRBJ2-2 gives the full variable domain: DGGITQSPKYLFRKEGQNVTLSCEQNLNHDAMYWYRQDPGQGLRLIYYSQIVNDFQKGDIAEGYSVSREKKESFPLTVTSAQKNPTAFYLCASRGGGQGVSGELFFGEGSRLTVL.

The chain has TRBV28 and TRBJ2-7; maybe TRBD1 (6 bases). Germline V gene data show CDR1 as MDHEN and CDR2 as SYDVKM. The germline V and J ends were trimmed by 8 bases and 1 base, with 9 bases remaining between them. CDR3 length: 12 residues. CDR3 amino acids: CASGTGSYEQYF. The CDR3 DNA sequence: TGTGCCAGCGGAACAGGGTCCTACGAGCAGTACTTC.